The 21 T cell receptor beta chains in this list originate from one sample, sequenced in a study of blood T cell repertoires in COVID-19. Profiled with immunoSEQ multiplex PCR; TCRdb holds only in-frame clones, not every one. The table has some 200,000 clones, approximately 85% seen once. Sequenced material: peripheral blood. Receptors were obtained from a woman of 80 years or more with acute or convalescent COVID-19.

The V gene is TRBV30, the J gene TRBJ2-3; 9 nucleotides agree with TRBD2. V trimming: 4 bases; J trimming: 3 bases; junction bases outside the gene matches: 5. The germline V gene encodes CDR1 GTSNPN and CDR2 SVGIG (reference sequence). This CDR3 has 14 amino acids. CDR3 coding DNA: TGTGCCTGGACCCGACTAGCGGCGACAGATACGCAGTATTTT. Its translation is CAWTRLAATDTQYF.

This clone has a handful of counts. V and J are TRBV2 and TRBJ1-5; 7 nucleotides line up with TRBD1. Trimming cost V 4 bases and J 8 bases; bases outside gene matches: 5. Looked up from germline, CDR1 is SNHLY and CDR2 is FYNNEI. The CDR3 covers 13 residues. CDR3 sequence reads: CASSGPQGKPQHF. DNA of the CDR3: TGTGCCAGCAGTGGCCCACAGGGGAAGCCCCAGCATTTT.

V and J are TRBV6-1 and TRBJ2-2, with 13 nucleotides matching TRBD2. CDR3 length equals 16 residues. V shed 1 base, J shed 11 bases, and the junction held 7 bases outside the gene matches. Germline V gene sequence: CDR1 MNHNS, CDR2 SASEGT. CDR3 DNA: TGTGCCAGCAGTGAAGAACTAGCGGGGGGGCCACTAGAGCTGTTTTTT. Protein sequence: CASSEELAGGPLELFF.

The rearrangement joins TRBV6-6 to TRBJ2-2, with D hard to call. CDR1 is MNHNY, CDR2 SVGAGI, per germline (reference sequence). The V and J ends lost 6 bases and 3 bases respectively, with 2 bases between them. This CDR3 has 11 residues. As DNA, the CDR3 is TGTGCCAGCAGCGACACCGGGGAGCTGTTTTTT. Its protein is CASSDTGELFF.

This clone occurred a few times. The CDR3, as DNA: TGTGCCAGCGCTATTAGAAGCGAGCAGTACTTC. This codes for CASAIRSEQYF. The chain is built from TRBV2 and TRBJ2-7; the D is unclear. This CDR3 is 11 amino acids long. Germline V gene sequence: CDR1 SNHLY, CDR2 FYNNEI. V lost 8 bases, J lost 6 bases, and 11 bases lay in between. Supplemented by reference TRBV2 and TRBJ2-7, the full variable domain reads EPEVTQTPSHQVTQMGQEVILRCVPISNHLYFYWYRQILGQKVEFLVSFYNNEISEKSEIFDDQFSVERPDGSNFTLKIRSTKLEDSAMYFCASAIRSEQYFGPGTRLTVT.

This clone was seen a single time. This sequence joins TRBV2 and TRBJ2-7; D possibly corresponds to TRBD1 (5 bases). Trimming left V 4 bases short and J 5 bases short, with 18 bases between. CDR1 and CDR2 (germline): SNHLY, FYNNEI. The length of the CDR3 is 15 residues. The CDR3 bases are TGTGCCAGCAGTGCTGGGGCAGGAATGGTGGACGAGCAGTACTTC. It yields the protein CASSAGAGMVDEQYF.

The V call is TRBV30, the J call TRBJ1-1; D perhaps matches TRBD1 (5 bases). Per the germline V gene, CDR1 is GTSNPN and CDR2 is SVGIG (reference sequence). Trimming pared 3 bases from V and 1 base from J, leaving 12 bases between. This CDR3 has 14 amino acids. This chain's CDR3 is CAWSPTTANTEAFF. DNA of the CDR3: TGTGCCTGGAGCCCAACGACAGCGAACACTGAAGCTTTCTTT.

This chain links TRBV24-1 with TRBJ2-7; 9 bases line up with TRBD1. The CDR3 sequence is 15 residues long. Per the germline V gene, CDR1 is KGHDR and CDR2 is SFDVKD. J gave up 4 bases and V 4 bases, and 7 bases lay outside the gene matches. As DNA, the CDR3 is TGTGCCACCAGTGACCCACAGGGGGCGAAGTACGAGCAGTACTTC. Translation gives CATSDPQGAKYEQYF.

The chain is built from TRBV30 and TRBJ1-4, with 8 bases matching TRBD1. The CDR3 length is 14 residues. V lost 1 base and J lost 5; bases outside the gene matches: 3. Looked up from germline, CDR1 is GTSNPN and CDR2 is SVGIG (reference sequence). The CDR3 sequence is CAWSAGGPNEKLFF. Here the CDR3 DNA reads TGTGCCTGGAGTGCAGGGGGCCCGAATGAAAAACTGTTTTTT.

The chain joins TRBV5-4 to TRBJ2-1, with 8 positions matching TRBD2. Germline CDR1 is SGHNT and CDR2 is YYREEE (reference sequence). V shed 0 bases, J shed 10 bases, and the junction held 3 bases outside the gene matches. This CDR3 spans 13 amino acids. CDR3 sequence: CASSLAGGWEQFF. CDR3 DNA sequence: TGTGCCAGCAGCTTGGCGGGAGGGTGGGAGCAGTTCTTC.

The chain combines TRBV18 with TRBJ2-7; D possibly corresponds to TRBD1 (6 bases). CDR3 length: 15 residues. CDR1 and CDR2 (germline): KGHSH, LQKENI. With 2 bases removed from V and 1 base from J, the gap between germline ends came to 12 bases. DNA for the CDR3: TGTGCCAGCTCACCAGGACAGCATACTTCCTACGAGCAGTACTTC. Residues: CASSPGQHTSYEQYF.

The DNA for the CDR3 is TGTGCCAGCTCACCGGGACAGAGGTTGGATGGCTACACCTTC. Encoded protein: CASSPGQRLDGYTF. The chain joins TRBV18 to TRBJ1-2; TRBD1 matches 7 bases. The ends lost 3 bases at V and 6 bases at J; junction bases unmatched: 7. Germline V gives CDR1 KGHSH, CDR2 LQKENI. CDR3 length: 14 amino acids.

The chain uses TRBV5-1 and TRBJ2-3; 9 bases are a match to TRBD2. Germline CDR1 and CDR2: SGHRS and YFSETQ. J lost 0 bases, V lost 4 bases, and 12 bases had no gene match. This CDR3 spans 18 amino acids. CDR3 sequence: CASSRGSGGTASTDTQYF. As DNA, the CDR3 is TGCGCCAGCAGCCGGGGCAGCGGGGGGACCGCTAGCACAGATACGCAGTATTTT.

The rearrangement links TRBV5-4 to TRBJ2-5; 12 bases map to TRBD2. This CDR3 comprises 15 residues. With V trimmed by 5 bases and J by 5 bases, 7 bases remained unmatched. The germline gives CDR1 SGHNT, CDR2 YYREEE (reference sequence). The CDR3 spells CASRVRLAGVETQYF. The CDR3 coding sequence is TGTGCCAGCAGGGTGAGACTAGCGGGAGTGGAGACCCAGTACTTC. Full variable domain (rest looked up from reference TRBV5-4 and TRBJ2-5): ETGVTQSPTHLIKTRGQQVTLRCSSQSGHNTVSWYQQALGQGPQFIFQYYREEENGRGNFPPRFSGLQFPNYSSELNVNALELDDSALYLCASRVRLAGVETQYFGPGTRLLVL.

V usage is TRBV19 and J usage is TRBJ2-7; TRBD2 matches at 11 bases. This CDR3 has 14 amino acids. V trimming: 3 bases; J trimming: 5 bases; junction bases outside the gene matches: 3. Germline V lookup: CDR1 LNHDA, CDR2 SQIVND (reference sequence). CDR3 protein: CASSISGRANEQYF. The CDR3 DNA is TGTGCCAGTAGTATTAGCGGGAGGGCCAACGAGCAGTACTTC.

CDR3 loop: CASLNPPGRGQEKLFF. The CDR3 coding sequence is TGTGCCAGCCTGAATCCCCCCGGCAGGGGGCAGGAAAAACTGTTTTTT. V usage is TRBV19 and J usage is TRBJ1-4, with TRBD1 identical over 8 bases. Germline CDR1 and CDR2: LNHDA and SQIVND (reference sequence). V was pared by 9 bases and J by 8 bases, with 17 bases of the junction left unmatched. The CDR3 spans 16 residues.

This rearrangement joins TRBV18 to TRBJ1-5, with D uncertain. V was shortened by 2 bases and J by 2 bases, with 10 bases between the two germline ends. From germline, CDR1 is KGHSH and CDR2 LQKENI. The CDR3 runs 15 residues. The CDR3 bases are TGTGCCAGCTCACCAACGGGGATCCGCAATCAGCCCCAGCATTTT. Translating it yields CASSPTGIRNQPQHF.

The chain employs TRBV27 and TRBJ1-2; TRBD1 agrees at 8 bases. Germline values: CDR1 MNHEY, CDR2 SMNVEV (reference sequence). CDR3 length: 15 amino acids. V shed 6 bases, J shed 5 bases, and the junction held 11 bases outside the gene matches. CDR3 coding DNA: TGTGCCAGCAGGCCACAGGGGGTACCTCCTTATGGCTACACCTTC. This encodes CASRPQGVPPYGYTF.

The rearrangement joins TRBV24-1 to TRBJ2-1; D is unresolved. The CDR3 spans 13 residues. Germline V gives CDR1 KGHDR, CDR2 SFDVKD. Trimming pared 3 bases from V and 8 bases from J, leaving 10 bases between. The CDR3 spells CATSDTKRHEQFF. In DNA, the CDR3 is TGTGCCACCAGTGATACTAAGAGGCATGAGCAGTTCTTC.

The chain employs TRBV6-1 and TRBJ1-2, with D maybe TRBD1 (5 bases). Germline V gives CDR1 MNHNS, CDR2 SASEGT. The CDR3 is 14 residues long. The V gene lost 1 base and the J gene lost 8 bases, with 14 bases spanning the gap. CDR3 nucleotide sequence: TGTGCCAGCAGTGAAGAACGGGGGGTGGTCGGCTACACCTTC. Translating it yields CASSEERGVVGYTF.

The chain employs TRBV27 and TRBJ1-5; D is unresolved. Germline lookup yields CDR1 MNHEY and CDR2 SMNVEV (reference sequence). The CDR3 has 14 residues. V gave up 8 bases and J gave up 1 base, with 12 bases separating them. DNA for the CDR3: TGTGCCAGCGGCCCCGTCGGGAGCAATCAGCCCCAGCATTTT. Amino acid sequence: CASGPVGSNQPQHF.